The 8 T cell receptor beta chains presented below share a single source sample, sequenced in a study of blood T cell repertoires in COVID-19. Produced via immunoSEQ multiplex PCR; TCRdb's table is partial and in-frame only. The repertoire holds a few hundred thousand clones, around nine tenths seen once, with roughly 3.1% in the top ten. Sequenced sample: peripheral blood. These receptors all come from a human donor in a cohort sampled during active COVID-19.

The rearrangement joins TRBV4-2 to TRBJ1-6, with a possible D match to TRBD1 (6 bases). CDR1 and CDR2 (germline): LGHNA, YNFKEQ. CDR3 length: 15 amino acids. V was trimmed by 8 bases and J by 6 bases, leaving 17 bases between them. CDR3 sequence (DNA): TGTGCCAGCCGCCCAGGGGCTGAAGTTAATTCACCCCTCCACTTT. This sequence encodes CASRPGAEVNSPLHF.

This chain links TRBV4-1 with TRBJ2-3, with TRBD2 identical over 8 bases. CDR3 size: 16 residues. V lost 3 bases to trimming and J lost 9 bases; unmatched junction nucleotides: 14. Germline loops: CDR1 MGHRA, CDR2 YSYEKL. The CDR3 bases are TGCGCCAGCAGCCACTTAGCGGGGATCCTAGGGGGGACGCAGTATTTT. The encoded protein is CASSHLAGILGGTQYF.

In this sample, this clone turned up a few times. This chain links TRBV5-6 with TRBJ2-3; TRBD2 agrees at 10 bases. J gave up 1 base and V 2 bases, and 4 bases lay outside the gene matches. CDR3 length: 16 amino acids. Per germline, CDR1 SGHDT and CDR2 YYEEEE. The CDR3 DNA is TGTGCCAGCAGCTTTCGGCTAGCGGGGGGCACAGATACGCAGTATTTT. The encoded protein is CASSFRLAGGTDTQYF.

This chain uses TRBV6-5 with TRBJ2-5, with D perhaps TRBD2 (6 bases). The CDR3 sequence is 14 residues long. V shed 5 bases and J shed 5 bases, with 15 bases lying between them. Germline V gene data show CDR1 as MNHEY and CDR2 as SVGAGI. CDR3: CASSLTSSEETQYF. In nucleotides, the CDR3 is TGTGCCAGCAGTCTTACTAGCTCTGAGGAGACCCAGTACTTC.

The V gene is TRBV7-9, the J gene TRBJ1-1; 8 nucleotides align to TRBD1. J gave up 4 bases and V 2 bases, and 6 bases lay outside the gene matches. The germline V gene encodes CDR1 SEHNR and CDR2 FQNEAQ (reference sequence). The CDR3 length is 15 residues. The CDR3, as DNA: TGTGCCAGCAGCTTAAACAGAGACAGGGGCACTGAAGCTTTCTTT. Encoded protein: CASSLNRDRGTEAFF.

The chain combines TRBV4-1 with TRBJ2-4, with D maybe TRBD2 (6 bases). CDR1 and CDR2 from the germline V gene are MGHRA and YSYEKL. Deletions cut 1 base from V and 6 bases from J, with 25 bases between. This CDR3 is 19 amino acids long. CDR3 DNA: TGCGCCAGCAGCCAAGGTGGCGGGGCCGGGAGTCCCAGCTTAAACATTCAGTACTTC. Translating gives CASSQGGGAGSPSLNIQYF.

This clone is a singleton in its sample. The V and J genes are TRBV11-1 and TRBJ2-7; TRBD1 agrees at 7 bases. The CDR3 is 12 residues long. The germline gives CDR1 SGHAT, CDR2 FQDESV (reference sequence). Germline trimming cut 4 bases from V and 5 bases from J; bases unmatched to any gene: 2. The CDR3, as DNA: TGTGCCAGCAGCTCACAGGGGAACGAGCAGTACTTC. This codes for CASSSQGNEQYF.

The chain has TRBV5-1 and TRBJ2-5; 13 bases agree with TRBD2. Germline V gives CDR1 SGHRS, CDR2 YFSETQ. Unmatched junction bases numbered 9, after V lost 5 bases and J lost 2 bases. This CDR3 has 17 amino acids. The CDR3, as DNA: TGCGCCAGCAGACTTAATCAGGGACTAGCGGGGCAAGAGACCCAGTACTTC. This codes for CASRLNQGLAGQETQYF.